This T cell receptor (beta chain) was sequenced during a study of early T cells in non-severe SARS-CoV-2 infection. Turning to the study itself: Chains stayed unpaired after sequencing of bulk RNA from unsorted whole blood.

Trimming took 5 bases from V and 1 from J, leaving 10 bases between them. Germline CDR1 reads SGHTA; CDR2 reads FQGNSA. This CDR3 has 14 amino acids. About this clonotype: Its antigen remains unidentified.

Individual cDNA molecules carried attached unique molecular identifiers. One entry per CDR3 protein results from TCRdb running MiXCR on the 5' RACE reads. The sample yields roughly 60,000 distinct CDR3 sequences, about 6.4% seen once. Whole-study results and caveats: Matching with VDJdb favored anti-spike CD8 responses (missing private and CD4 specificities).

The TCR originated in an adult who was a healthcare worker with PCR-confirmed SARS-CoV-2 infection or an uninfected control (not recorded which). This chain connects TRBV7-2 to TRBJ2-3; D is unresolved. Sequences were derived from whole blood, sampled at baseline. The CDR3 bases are TGTGCCAGCAGCCCAGACTGGGGCACAGATACGCAGTATTTT. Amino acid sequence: CASSPDWGTDTQYF.